The 2 T cell receptor beta chains below all came from one sample that was sequenced in a study of CD8 T cells in ankylosing spondylitis. TCRdb re-called the 5' RACE reads through MiXCR, storing one row per CDR3 protein. Of some 27,000 distinct CDR3 sequences listed, about 5.2% are singletons. The source material was blood, either unsorted or a sorted T cell fraction (not recorded which). The receptors here all came from a female donor with ankylosing spondylitis or in good health (not recorded which).

There are many counts of this clonotype. V usage is TRBV9 and J usage is TRBJ1-3, with D perhaps TRBD1 (6 bases). The CDR3 has 17 amino acids. The germline V gene has CDR1 SGDLS and CDR2 YYNGEE. The V end lost 0 bases, the J end lost 3 bases, and 16 bases lay between the germline ends. The CDR3 loop is CASSVAPQGMGGNTIYF. The CDR3 region has the DNA TGTGCCAGCAGCGTAGCCCCCCAGGGGATGGGTGGAAACACCATATATTTT.

This clonotype was seen many times. The chain has TRBV9 and TRBJ1-5; D might be TRBD1 (5 bases). CDR3 length: 15 amino acids. V was clipped by 0 bases and J by 1 base, with 8 bases between them. Germline V lookup: CDR1 SGDLS, CDR2 YYNGEE. The CDR3 protein is CASSVEGWSNQPQHF. DNA of the CDR3: TGTGCCAGCAGCGTAGAGGGGTGGAGCAATCAGCCCCAGCATTTT.